Shown below are 29 T cell receptor beta chains from a single sample sequenced in a study of shared clonotypes between healthy human individuals (dated by TCRdb to between 2020 and 2021). The library was made by the immunoSEQ multiplex PCR assay. Entries here come from immuneACCESS through TCRdb and include only in-frame sequences with V and J called. Some clones fail to appear in such tables; in the studies checked, an unresolved V gene covers under half of the shortfall, and the cause of the remainder is unknown. This sample is represented by 1,500,000 or so clones; roughly 96% of them were singletons. The top ten clonotypes cover roughly 1.2% of the sample. Specimen: naive CD4+ T cells sorted from blood. What this sample's cell subset or site label stands for: CD45RA+ positively selected. The source of these receptors is a man aged 25 to 45 in good health.

The genes are TRBV9 and TRBJ2-3; unclear D gene. Looked up from germline, CDR1 is SGDLS and CDR2 is YYNGEE. The CDR3 is 14 residues long. The V end was cut by 0 bases, the J end by 1 base, with 6 bases between. This chain's CDR3 is CASSVAYGTDTQYF. The CDR3, as DNA: TGTGCCAGCAGCGTAGCCTACGGCACAGATACGCAGTATTTT. The variable domain in full, with the rest retrieved from reference TRBV9 and TRBJ2-3, is DSGVTQTPKHLITATGQRVTLRCSPRSGDLSVYWYQQSLDQGLQFLIQYYNGEERAKGNILERFSAQQFPDLHSELNLSSLELGDSALYFCASSVAYGTDTQYFGPGTRLTVL.

The sample holds one count of this clone. The same CDR3 can be traced to other DNA sequences in this sample. The chain is built from TRBV28 and TRBJ2-5; a weak D match, TRBD2 (6 bases). The CDR3 runs to 13 residues. Germline loops: CDR1 MDHEN, CDR2 SYDVKM. V was trimmed by 3 bases and J by 1 base, leaving 6 bases between them. CDR3 DNA: TGTGCCAGCAGTTTCGGGGGCCAAGAGACCCAGTACTTC. Amino acids: CASSFGGQETQYF.

This sequence joins TRBV28 and TRBJ2-7; no definite D call. From germline, CDR1 is MDHEN and CDR2 SYDVKM. V was cut by 5 bases and J by 3 bases, with 8 bases left in between. This CDR3 is built from 12 residues. DNA of the CDR3: TGTGCCAGCAGTGTCCGGTTCTACGAGCAGTACTTC. It translates to CASSVRFYEQYF.

J is TRBJ2-1 and V is TRBV5-1; 15 nucleotides agree with TRBD2. Trimming took 0 bases from V and 15 from J; bases not matched to a gene: 7. This CDR3 is built from 15 residues. The germline V gene encodes CDR1 SGHRS and CDR2 YFSETQ. This CDR3 is CASSLEGLAGGTGFF. As DNA, the CDR3 is TGCGCCAGCAGCTTGGAGGGACTAGCGGGAGGTACGGGGTTCTTC.

The chain employs TRBV10-1 and TRBJ2-5; TRBD2 matches at 8 bases. J gave up 2 bases and V 4 bases, and 9 bases lay outside the gene matches. The germline gives CDR1 WNHNN, CDR2 SYGVQD (reference sequence). This CDR3 has 16 amino acids. CDR3 loop: CASSGSSSGRQETQYF. The CDR3 DNA reads as TGCGCCAGCAGTGGATCCTCTAGCGGGCGGCAAGAGACCCAGTACTTC.

The chain carries TRBV9 and TRBJ1-1; no clear D gene. Between the trimmed V and J ends, which lost 1 base and 7 bases, there was a span of 11 bases. Germline V CDR1 and CDR2: SGDLS, YYNGEE. CDR3 length: 13 amino acids. The CDR3 DNA is TGTGCCAGCAGCGTAATTTCTGACGGTGAAGCTTTCTTT. Protein sequence: CASSVISDGEAFF.

The rearrangement joins TRBV25-1 to TRBJ2-7; D ambiguous. This CDR3 spans 15 amino acids. CDR1 and CDR2 (germline): MGHDK, SYGVNS. Trimming stripped 0 bases from V and 0 bases from J, with 9 bases between. CDR3 nucleotide sequence: TGTGCCAGCAGTGAATATGGGAAAGTCTCCTACGAGCAGTACTTC. Protein sequence: CASSEYGKVSYEQYF.

The gene calls are TRBV5-1 and TRBJ2-5, with 9 bases matching TRBD2. The V segment lost 0 bases and the J segment 5 bases; nucleotides outside the gene matches: 8. The CDR3 covers 16 residues. Germline CDR1 SGHRS, CDR2 YFSETQ. The CDR3 DNA reads as TGCGCCAGCAGCTTGGAACTAGCGGGCGAGGGGGAGACCCAGTACTTC. Its translation: CASSLELAGEGETQYF.

V usage is TRBV9 and J usage is TRBJ2-7, with D possibly being TRBD1 or TRBD2 (6 bases each). V lost 0 bases and J 2 bases, leaving 12 bases between the germline ends. The CDR3 contains 15 residues. In germline, CDR1 is SGDLS, CDR2 YYNGEE. This chain's CDR3 is CASSVAPGAPYEQYF. The CDR3 DNA reads TGTGCCAGCAGCGTAGCTCCGGGGGCCCCCTACGAGCAGTACTTC.

The chain uses TRBV2 and TRBJ1-1; TRBD1 matches at 8 bases. CDR3 length: 13 amino acids. With 7 bases clipped from V and 1 base from J, the junction kept 2 bases outside the gene matches. Germline V CDR1 and CDR2: SNHLY, FYNNEI. In DNA, the CDR3 is TGTGCCAGCAAAGACAGGGGGAACACTGAAGCTTTCTTT. This codes for CASKDRGNTEAFF.

Worth noting for this clone: Other DNA sequences of this sample code for an identical CDR3. This chain joins TRBV11-2 and TRBJ2-5; 7 bases agree with TRBD1. After removal of 4 bases from V and 3 bases from J, the junction contained 8 bases not matched to a gene. The germline V gene has CDR1 SGHAT and CDR2 FQNNGV. The CDR3 has 15 amino acids. CDR3 DNA: TGTGCCAGCAGCTACCGAACAGGGGTTGAAGAGACCCAGTACTTC. Translating gives CASSYRTGVEETQYF.

The rearrangement joins TRBV18 to TRBJ2-2; D may correspond to TRBD1 or TRBD2 (5 bases each). This CDR3 has 16 residues. The V end was cut by 6 bases, the J end by 2 bases, with 16 bases between. CDR1 is KGHSH, CDR2 LQKENI, per germline. The CDR3 is CASSSGAQGNTGELFF. CDR3 coding DNA: TGTGCCAGCTCGTCCGGGGCTCAGGGCAACACCGGGGAGCTGTTTTTT.

The chain carries TRBV30 and TRBJ1-5; 7 nucleotides agree with TRBD1. The CDR3 is made up of 14 amino acids. V lost 1 base and J lost 4; bases outside the gene matches: 4. Germline V CDR1 and CDR2: GTSNPN, SVGIG (reference sequence). CDR3 in DNA: TGTGCCTGGAGTGATCTCAGGGGGAATCAGCCCCAGCATTTT. It specifies CAWSDLRGNQPQHF.

V gene TRBV11-2 combines with J gene TRBJ1-2; D unclear. The CDR3 totals 13 residues. Germline V gives CDR1 SGHAT, CDR2 FQNNGV. V lost 0 bases to trimming and J lost 7 bases, with 9 bases between them. The CDR3 DNA sequence: TGTGCCAGCAGCTTAGATCCGGGCTCTGGCTACACCTTC. It is translated as CASSLDPGSGYTF.

The chain carries TRBV28 and TRBJ2-7; 9 bases are a match to TRBD1. V lost 8 bases and J lost 4; bases outside the gene matches: 6. Germline values: CDR1 MDHEN, CDR2 SYDVKM. This CDR3 is built from 13 residues. CDR3 protein: CASGGQGRYEQYF. DNA of the CDR3: TGTGCCAGCGGCGGACAGGGGAGATACGAGCAGTACTTC.

The chain has TRBV28 and TRBJ2-2; D might be TRBD1 or TRBD2, each matching 5 bases. The germline CDR1 and CDR2 sequences are MDHEN and SYDVKM. Trimming shortened V by 8 bases and J by 6 bases, and 19 bases separated the two germline ends. This CDR3 comprises 15 residues. CDR3 residues: CASAIGTRYSGELFF. The CDR3 DNA reads TGTGCCAGCGCTATAGGGACCAGGTATTCCGGGGAGCTGTTTTTT.

The count of this clone is one. This chain connects TRBV7-8 to TRBJ1-5; unclear D gene. The CDR3 is 16 residues long. Germline CDR1 and CDR2: SGHVS and FQNEAQ. V gave up 5 bases and J gave up 5 bases, with 19 bases separating them. CDR3 nucleotide sequence: TGTGCCAGCAGCGCAAGGGATTGGGCTGGGGATCAGCCCCAGCATTTT. This encodes CASSARDWAGDQPQHF.

The CDR3 is CASSHKDRETYEQYF. In DNA form, the CDR3 reads TGTGCCAGCAGTCATAAAGACAGGGAGACCTACGAGCAGTACTTC. This chain links TRBV28 with TRBJ2-7; TRBD1 matches 7 bases. Germline CDR1 and CDR2: MDHEN and SYDVKM. The CDR3 covers 15 residues. V lost 5 bases, J lost 2 bases, and 9 bases stayed unmatched.

The rearrangement links TRBV7-7 to TRBJ2-5, with 8 bases lining up with TRBD1. The CDR3 is 15 amino acids. Germline loops: CDR1 SSHAT, CDR2 FNYEAQ (reference sequence). Trimming at V came to 5 bases and at J to 5 bases, leaving 10 bases not matched to a gene. The CDR3 sequence: CASSPDRGLGETQYF. CDR3 coding DNA: TGTGCCAGCAGCCCAGACAGGGGTCTGGGGGAGACCCAGTACTTC.

This chain uses TRBV19 with TRBJ2-5; 12 bases fit TRBD2. This CDR3 is built from 16 residues. Germline assignment: CDR1 LNHDA and CDR2 SQIVND (reference sequence). V lost 6 bases, J lost 2 bases, and 7 bases stayed unmatched. In DNA form, the CDR3 reads TGTGCCAGTAGCTCCTCACTAGCGGGAGGTCAAGAGACCCAGTACTTC. Translation gives CASSSSLAGGQETQYF.

The CDR3: CASSLRGQANVLTF. In DNA form, the CDR3 reads TGTGCCAGCAGCCTCCGGGGGCAGGCCAACGTCCTGACTTTC. This rearrangement joins TRBV9 to TRBJ2-6; D possibly matches TRBD1 or TRBD2 (6 bases each). Germline V gives CDR1 SGDLS, CDR2 YYNGEE. The V gene lost 4 bases and the J gene lost 6 bases, with 11 bases spanning the gap. The CDR3 is made up of 14 amino acids.

The V call is TRBV10-2, the J call TRBJ2-3; 12 nucleotides align to TRBD2. The germline CDR1 and CDR2 sequences are WSHSY and SAAADI. The ends lost 8 bases at V and 6 bases at J; junction bases unmatched: 6. The CDR3 sequence is 14 residues long. DNA of the CDR3: TGCGCCAGCCGTTCCGGGACTAGCGGGGATACGCAGTATTTT. Its translation is CASRSGTSGDTQYF.

Only one count was recorded for this clone. The chain recombines TRBV5-6 with TRBJ2-1, with 12 bases matching TRBD1. V lost 9 bases and J lost 8; bases outside the gene matches: 15. Germline CDR1 reads SGHDT; CDR2 reads YYEEEE. This CDR3 is built from 16 residues. The CDR3 sequence: CATYYLRDRGLDEQFF. CDR3 DNA: TGTGCCACCTATTACCTCCGGGACAGGGGGCTCGATGAGCAGTTCTTC.

This rearrangement joins TRBV7-2 to TRBJ2-7; D gene ambiguous. Deletions cut 4 bases from V and 2 bases from J, with 12 bases between. Germline loops: CDR1 SGHTA, CDR2 FQGNSA. The CDR3 runs 14 residues. The CDR3 nucleotides are TGTGCCAGCAGCTGGTCGGACGGGCCCTACGAGCAGTACTTC. As protein: CASSWSDGPYEQYF.

This chain uses TRBV14 with TRBJ2-7; no clear D gene. The CDR3 spans 14 residues. V dropped 0 bases and J dropped 3 bases, with 9 bases sitting between them. Germline CDR1 and CDR2: SGHDN and FVKESK. CDR3 residues: CASSQDKRVYEQYF. CDR3 coding DNA: TGTGCCAGCAGCCAAGACAAAAGGGTCTACGAGCAGTACTTC.

The chain has TRBV4-3 and TRBJ2-3, with D possibly TRBD2 on 5 matching bases. The V gene lost 1 base and the J gene lost 5 bases, with 10 bases spanning the gap. The CDR3 is made up of 14 amino acids. The V gene's germline CDR1 is LGHNA and CDR2 YSLEER. Written as DNA, the CDR3 is TGCGCCAGCAGCCAAGGACAAGGGAGAGATACGCAGTATTTT. Its translation: CASSQGQGRDTQYF.

The rearrangement links TRBV7-3 to TRBJ2-1; no clear D. Germline V CDR1 and CDR2: SGHTA, FQGTGA. Trimming removed 5 bases at V and 0 bases at J, with 11 bases between. CDR3 length equals 15 residues. CDR3 loop: CASSPDRSSYNEQFF. In DNA form, the CDR3 reads TGTGCCAGCAGCCCTGACCGCAGCTCCTACAATGAGCAGTTCTTC. Full variable domain (rest looked up from reference TRBV7-3 and TRBJ2-1): GAGVSQTPSNKVTEKGKYVELRCDPISGHTALYWYRQSLGQGPEFLIYFQGTGAADDSGLPNDRFFAVRPEGSVSTLKIQRTERGDSAVYLCASSPDRSSYNEQFFGPGTRLTVL.

The chain links TRBV10-1 to TRBJ1-1; D gene uncertain. V lost 0 bases to trimming and J lost 3 bases, with 11 bases between them. The germline gives CDR1 WNHNN, CDR2 SYGVQD (reference sequence). This CDR3 contains 15 residues. DNA of the CDR3: TGCGCCAGCAGTGAGTCCATTATGGGGTACACTGAAGCTTTCTTT. It is translated as CASSESIMGYTEAFF.

The gene calls are TRBV2 and TRBJ2-7; 7 nucleotides line up with TRBD2. Germline V gives CDR1 SNHLY, CDR2 FYNNEI. With V trimmed by 0 bases and J by 5 bases, 7 bases remained unmatched. The CDR3 sequence is 15 residues long. CDR3 residues: CASSEAGREYDEQYF. The CDR3 region has the DNA TGTGCCAGCAGTGAAGCGGGGCGGGAGTACGACGAGCAGTACTTC.